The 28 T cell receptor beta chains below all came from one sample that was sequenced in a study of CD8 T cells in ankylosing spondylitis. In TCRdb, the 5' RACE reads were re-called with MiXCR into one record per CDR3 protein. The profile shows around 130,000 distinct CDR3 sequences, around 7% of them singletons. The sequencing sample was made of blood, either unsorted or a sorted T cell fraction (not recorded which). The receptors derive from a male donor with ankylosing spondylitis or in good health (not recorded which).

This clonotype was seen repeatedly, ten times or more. DNA of the CDR3: TGTGCCAGCAGCTTAGTCGATACGCAGTATTTT. Encoded protein: CASSLVDTQYF. The gene calls are TRBV7-3 and TRBJ2-3; the D is unclear. The CDR3 has 11 residues. V lost 2 bases to trimming and J lost 6 bases, with 3 bases between them. Germline lookup yields CDR1 SGHTA and CDR2 FQGTGA.

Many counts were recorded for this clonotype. CDR3 loop: CASSLGTGVGTDTQYF. The CDR3 region has the DNA TGCGCCAGCAGCTTGGGGACAGGGGTCGGCACAGATACGCAGTATTTT. The rearrangement uses TRBV5-1 and TRBJ2-3; 9 nucleotides line up with TRBD1. The germline V gene has CDR1 SGHRS and CDR2 YFSETQ. This CDR3 comprises 16 residues. Trimming at V came to 0 bases and at J to 1 base, leaving 3 bases not matched to a gene.

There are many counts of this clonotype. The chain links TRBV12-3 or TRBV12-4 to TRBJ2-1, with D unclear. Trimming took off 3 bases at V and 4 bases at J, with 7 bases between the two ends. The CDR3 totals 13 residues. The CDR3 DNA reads TGTGCCAGCAGTTTTCGATTTTACAATGAGCAGTTCTTC. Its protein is CASSFRFYNEQFF.

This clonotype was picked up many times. Written as DNA, the CDR3 is TGCAGTGCCGACAAACTAGCGGGAGGGGACAATGAGCAGTTCTTC. As protein: CSADKLAGGDNEQFF. This chain links TRBV20-1 with TRBJ2-1, with 13 bases fitting TRBD2. Trimming at V came to 6 bases and at J to 5 bases, leaving 7 bases not matched to a gene. The V gene's germline CDR1 is DFQATT and CDR2 SNEGSKA (reference sequence). This CDR3 is built from 15 residues.

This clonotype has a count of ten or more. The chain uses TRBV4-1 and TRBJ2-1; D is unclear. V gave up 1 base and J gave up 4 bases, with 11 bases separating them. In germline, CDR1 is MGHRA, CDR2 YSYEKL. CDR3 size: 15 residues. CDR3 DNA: TGCGCCAGCAGCCAAGGGCAGCTCGATTACAATGAGCAGTTCTTC. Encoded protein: CASSQGQLDYNEQFF.

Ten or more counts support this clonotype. As DNA, the CDR3 is TGCGCCAGCAGCTCCAAGACTAGCCCCGTGGAGCTGTTTTTT. Translating gives CASSSKTSPVELFF. J is TRBJ2-2 and V is TRBV5-1, with 7 bases fitting TRBD2. The CDR3 consists of 14 residues. Germline V lookup: CDR1 SGHRS, CDR2 YFSETQ. J was trimmed by 10 bases and V by 3 bases; bases with no gene match: 9.

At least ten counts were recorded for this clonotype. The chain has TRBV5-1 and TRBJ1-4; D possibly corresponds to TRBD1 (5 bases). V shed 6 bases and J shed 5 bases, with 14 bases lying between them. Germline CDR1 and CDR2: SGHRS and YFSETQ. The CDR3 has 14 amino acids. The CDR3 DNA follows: TGCGCCAGCACCACCGGGACCTCCAATGAAAAACTGTTTTTT. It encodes CASTTGTSNEKLFF.

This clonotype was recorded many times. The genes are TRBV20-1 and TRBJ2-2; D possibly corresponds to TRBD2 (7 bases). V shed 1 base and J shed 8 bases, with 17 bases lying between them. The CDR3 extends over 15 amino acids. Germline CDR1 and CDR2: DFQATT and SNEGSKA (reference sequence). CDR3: CSARVPGTTGGELFF. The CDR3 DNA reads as TGCAGTGCTAGAGTCCCCGGGACTACAGGGGGGGAGCTGTTTTTT.

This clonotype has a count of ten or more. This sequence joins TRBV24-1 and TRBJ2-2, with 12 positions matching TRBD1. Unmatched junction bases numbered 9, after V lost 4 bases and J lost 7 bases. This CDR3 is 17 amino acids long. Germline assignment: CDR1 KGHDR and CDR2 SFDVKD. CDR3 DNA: TGTGCCACCAGTGACTCGCCGGGACAGGGGGCTGACGGGGAGCTGTTTTTT. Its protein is CATSDSPGQGADGELFF.

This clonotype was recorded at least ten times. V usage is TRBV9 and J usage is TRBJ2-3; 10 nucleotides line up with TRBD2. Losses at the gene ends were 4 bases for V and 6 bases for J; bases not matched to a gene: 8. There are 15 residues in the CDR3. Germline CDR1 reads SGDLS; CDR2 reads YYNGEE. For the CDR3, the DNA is TGTGCCAGCAGCCCACCACTAGCGGGATTGGATACGCAGTATTTT. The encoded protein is CASSPPLAGLDTQYF.

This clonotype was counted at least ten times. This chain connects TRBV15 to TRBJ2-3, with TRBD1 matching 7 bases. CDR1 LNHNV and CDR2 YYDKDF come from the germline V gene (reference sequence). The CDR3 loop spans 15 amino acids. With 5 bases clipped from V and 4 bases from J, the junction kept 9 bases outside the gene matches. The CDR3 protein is CATSVLRQGSDTQYF. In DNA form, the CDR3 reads TGTGCCACCAGCGTGCTACGACAGGGTTCAGATACGCAGTATTTT. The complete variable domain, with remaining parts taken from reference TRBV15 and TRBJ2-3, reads DAMVIQNPRYQVTQFGKPVTLSCSQTLNHNVMYWYQQKSSQAPKLLFHYYDKDFNNEADTPDNFQSRRPNTSFCFLDIRSPGLGDTAMYLCATSVLRQGSDTQYFGPGTRLTVL.

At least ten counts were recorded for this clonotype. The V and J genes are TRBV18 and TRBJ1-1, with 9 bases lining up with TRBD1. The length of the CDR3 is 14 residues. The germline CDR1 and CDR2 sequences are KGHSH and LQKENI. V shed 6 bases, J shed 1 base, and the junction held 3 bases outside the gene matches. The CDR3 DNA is TGTGCCAGCTCCTGGACAGGGGCGAACACTGAAGCTTTCTTT. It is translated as CASSWTGANTEAFF.

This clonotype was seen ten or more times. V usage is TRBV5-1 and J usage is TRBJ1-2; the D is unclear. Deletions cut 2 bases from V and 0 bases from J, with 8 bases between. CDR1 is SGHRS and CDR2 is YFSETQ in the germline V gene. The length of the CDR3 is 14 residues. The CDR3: CASSFRTANYGYTF. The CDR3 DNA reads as TGCGCCAGCAGCTTCAGAACAGCTAACTATGGCTACACCTTC.

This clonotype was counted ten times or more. CDR3 bases: TGTGCCAGCAGTTCCCCCTATACGAACACTGAAGCTTTCTTT. As protein: CASSSPYTNTEAFF. The J gene is TRBJ1-1, the V gene TRBV12-3 or TRBV12-4; D is undetermined. This CDR3 spans 14 amino acids. Between the trimmed V and J ends, which lost 4 bases and 1 base, there was a span of 10 bases.

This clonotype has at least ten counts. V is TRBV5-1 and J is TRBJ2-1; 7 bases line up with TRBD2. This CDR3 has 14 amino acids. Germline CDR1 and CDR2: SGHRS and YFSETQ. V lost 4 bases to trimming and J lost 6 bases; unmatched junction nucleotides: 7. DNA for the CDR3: TGCGCCAGCAGCCCAATAAGGACTAGCAATGAGCAGTTCTTC. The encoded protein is CASSPIRTSNEQFF. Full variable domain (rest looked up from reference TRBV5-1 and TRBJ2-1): KAGVTQTPRYLIKTRGQQVTLSCSPISGHRSVSWYQQTPGQGLQFLFEYFSETQRNKGNFPGRFSGRQFSNSRSEMNVSTLELGDSALYLCASSPIRTSNEQFFGPGTRLTVL.

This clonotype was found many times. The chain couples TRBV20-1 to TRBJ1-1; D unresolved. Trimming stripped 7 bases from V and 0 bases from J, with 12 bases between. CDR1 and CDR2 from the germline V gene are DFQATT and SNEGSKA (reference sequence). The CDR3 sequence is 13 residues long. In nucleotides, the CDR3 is TGCAGTGTAGTTGGGCTCATGAACACTGAAGCTTTCTTT. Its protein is CSVVGLMNTEAFF.

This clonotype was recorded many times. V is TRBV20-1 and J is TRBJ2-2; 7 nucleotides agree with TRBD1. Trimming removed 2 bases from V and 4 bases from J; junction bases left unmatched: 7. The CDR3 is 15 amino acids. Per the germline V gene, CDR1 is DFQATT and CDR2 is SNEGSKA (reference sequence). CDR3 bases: TGCAGTGCTAGATATACGGGACAGTCCACCGGGGAGCTGTTTTTT. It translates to CSARYTGQSTGELFF.

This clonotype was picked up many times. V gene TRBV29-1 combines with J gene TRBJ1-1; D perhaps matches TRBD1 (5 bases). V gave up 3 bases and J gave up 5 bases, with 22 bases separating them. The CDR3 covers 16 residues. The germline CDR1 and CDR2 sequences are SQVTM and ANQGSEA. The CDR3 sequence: CSVELIVPGTRTEAFF. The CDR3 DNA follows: TGCAGCGTTGAGTTAATCGTCCCAGGGACCAGGACTGAAGCTTTCTTT.

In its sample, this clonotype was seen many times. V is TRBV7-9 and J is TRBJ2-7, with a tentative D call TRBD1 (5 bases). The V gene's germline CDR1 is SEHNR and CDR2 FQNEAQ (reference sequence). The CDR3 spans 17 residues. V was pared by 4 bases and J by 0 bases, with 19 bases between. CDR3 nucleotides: TGTGCCAGCAGCTCAAATCCAGGGAATTCCATCTCCTACGAGCAGTACTTC. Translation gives CASSSNPGNSISYEQYF.

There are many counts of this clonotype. The CDR3 spells CSARQGIGTEAFF. CDR3 in DNA: TGCAGTGCGAGACAGGGGATAGGGACTGAAGCTTTCTTT. The V and J genes are TRBV20-1 and TRBJ1-1; 8 nucleotides line up with TRBD1. Looked up from germline, CDR1 is DFQATT and CDR2 is SNEGSKA (reference sequence). This CDR3 spans 13 amino acids. J gave up 5 bases and V 6 bases, and 8 bases lay outside the gene matches.

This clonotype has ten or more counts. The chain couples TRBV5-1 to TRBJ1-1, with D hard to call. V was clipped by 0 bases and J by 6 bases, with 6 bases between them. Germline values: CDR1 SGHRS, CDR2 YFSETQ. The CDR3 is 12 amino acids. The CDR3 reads CASSLERSEAFF. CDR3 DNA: TGCGCCAGCAGCTTGGAAAGATCTGAAGCTTTCTTT.

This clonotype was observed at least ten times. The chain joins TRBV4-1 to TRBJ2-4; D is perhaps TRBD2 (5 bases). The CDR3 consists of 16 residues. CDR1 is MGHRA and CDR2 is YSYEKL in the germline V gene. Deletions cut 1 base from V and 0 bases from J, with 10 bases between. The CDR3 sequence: CASSQGDGGAKNIQYF. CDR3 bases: TGCGCCAGCAGCCAAGGAGACGGAGGAGCCAAAAACATTCAGTACTTC.

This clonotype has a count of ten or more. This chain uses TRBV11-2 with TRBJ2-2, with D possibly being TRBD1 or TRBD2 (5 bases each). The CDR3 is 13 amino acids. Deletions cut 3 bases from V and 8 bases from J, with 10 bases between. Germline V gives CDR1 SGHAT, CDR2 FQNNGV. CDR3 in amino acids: CASSFGTEGELFF. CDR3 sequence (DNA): TGTGCCAGCAGCTTCGGGACCGAAGGGGAGCTGTTTTTT.

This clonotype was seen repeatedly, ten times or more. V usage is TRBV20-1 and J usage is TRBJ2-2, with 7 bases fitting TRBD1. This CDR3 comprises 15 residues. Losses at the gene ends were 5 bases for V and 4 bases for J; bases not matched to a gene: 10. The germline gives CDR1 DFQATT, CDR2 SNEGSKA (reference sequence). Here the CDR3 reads CSARRRQGTTGELFF. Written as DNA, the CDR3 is TGCAGTGCTCGAAGAAGACAGGGCACCACCGGGGAGCTGTTTTTT.

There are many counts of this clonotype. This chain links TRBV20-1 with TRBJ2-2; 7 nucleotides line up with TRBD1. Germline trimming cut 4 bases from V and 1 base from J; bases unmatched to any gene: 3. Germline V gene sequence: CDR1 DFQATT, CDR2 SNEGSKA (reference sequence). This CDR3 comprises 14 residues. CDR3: CSATRQGNTGELFF. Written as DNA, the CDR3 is TGCAGTGCTACTAGACAGGGGAACACCGGGGAGCTGTTTTTT.

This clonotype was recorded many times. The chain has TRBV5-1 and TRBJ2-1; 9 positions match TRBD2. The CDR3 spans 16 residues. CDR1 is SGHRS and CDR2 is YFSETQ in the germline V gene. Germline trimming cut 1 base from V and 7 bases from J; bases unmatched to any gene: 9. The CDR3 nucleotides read TGCGCCAGCAGCTTGATCGGTCTAGCGGGATCAAATGAGCAGTTCTTC. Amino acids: CASSLIGLAGSNEQFF.

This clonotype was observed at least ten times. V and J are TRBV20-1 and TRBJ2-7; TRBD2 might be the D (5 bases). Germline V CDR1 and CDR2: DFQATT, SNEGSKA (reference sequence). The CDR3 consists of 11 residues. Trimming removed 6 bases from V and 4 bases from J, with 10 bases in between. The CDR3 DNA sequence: TGCAGTGCGACCAGGACTTACGAGCAGTACTTC. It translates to CSATRTYEQYF.

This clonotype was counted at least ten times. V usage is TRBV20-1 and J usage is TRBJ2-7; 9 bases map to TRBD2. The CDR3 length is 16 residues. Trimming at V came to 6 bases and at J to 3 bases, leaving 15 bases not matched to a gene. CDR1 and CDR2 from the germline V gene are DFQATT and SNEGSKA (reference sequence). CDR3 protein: CSANVAGAQISYEQYF. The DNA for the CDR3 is TGCAGTGCGAACGTAGCGGGGGCCCAAATAAGCTACGAGCAGTACTTC.